This TCR beta chain derives from a study of cytomegalovirus exposure and HLA in healthy donors. General study points: Indistinguishability led to the exclusion of some V segments, TRBV6-2 and TRBV6-3 included.

As for the donors, each was a healthy bone marrow donor. Comments on this clone: Antigen unknown.

This CDR3 has 16 residues. The trim removed 0 bases at V and 7 bases at J, leaving 11 bases unmatched. CDR1 and CDR2 (germline): KGHSH, LQKENI. Researchers ran the PCR with 60 Vbeta and 13 Jbeta primers. Assay used: immunoSEQ multiplex PCR; TCRdb lists only in-frame clones, some missing. The sample yields 85,000 to 130,000 clones, about 75% seen once. The rearrangement joins TRBV18 to TRBJ2-5, with TRBD2 matching over 7 bases. Material: PBMCs. The clonotype was recovered from a man aged 35-49 years in good health and CMV-seronegative. The DNA for the CDR3 is TGTGCCAGCTCACCACCGGGGCTAGCGGACGTCCGGACCCAGTACTTC. Translated: CASSPPGLADVRTQYF.